This T cell receptor beta chain was captured in a study of cytomegalovirus exposure and HLA in healthy donors. The PCR employed 60 Vbeta primers together with 13 Jbeta primers. The assay was immunoSEQ multiplex PCR, and TCRdb's table has in-frame clones only and misses some. The top ten hold around 0.34% of the sample, which has about 200,000 clones, roughly 90% seen once. The CDR3 is made up of 15 amino acids. V lost 6 bases to trimming and J lost 4 bases; unmatched junction nucleotides: 5. Germline values: CDR1 MNHEY, CDR2 SVGAGI. The origin of this receptor is a woman in her twenties or thirties in good health and CMV-seronegative. This chain joins TRBV6-5 and TRBJ2-2, with 10 bases aligning to TRBD2. The specimen sequenced was PBMCs. The CDR3 DNA follows: TGTGCCAGCAGCCATAGCGGGGGGCCCACCGGGGAGCTGTTTTTT. This translates into CASSHSGGPTGELFF.